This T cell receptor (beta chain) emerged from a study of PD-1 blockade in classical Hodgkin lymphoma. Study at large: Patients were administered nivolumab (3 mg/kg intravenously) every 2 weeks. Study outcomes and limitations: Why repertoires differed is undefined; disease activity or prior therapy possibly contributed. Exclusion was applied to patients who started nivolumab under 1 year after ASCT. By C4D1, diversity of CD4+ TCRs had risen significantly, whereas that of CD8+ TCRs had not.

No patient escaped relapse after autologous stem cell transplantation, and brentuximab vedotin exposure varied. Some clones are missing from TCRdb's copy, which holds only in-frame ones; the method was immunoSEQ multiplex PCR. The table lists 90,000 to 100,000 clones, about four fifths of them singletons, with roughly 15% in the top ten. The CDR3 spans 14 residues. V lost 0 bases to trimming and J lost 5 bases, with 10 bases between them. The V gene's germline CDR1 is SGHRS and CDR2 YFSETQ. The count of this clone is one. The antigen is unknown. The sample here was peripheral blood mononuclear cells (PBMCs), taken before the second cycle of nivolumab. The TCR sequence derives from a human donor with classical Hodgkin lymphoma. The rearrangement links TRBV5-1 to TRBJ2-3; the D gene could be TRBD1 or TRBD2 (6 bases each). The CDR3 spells CASSLGGARDTQYF. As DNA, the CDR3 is TGCGCCAGCAGCTTGGGGGGGGCGCGAGATACGCAGTATTTT.